What follows describes a single TCR beta chain. The table came from immunoSEQ multiplex PCR; TCRdb's copy has only in-frame clones and leaves some out. The sample includes tens of thousands of clones, 70% to 90% seen only once; the top ten take 12%. This entry comes from a study of T cell responses to AZD1222 COVID-19 vaccine. There are 13 residues in the CDR3. CDR1 SGHKS and CDR2 YYEKEE come from the germline V gene (reference sequence). The V end lost 4 bases, the J end lost 6 bases, and 12 bases lay between the germline ends. This specimen consisted of peripheral blood, obtained 28 days after the second AZD1222 dose. The clonotype originates from an adult who received the AZD1222 COVID-19 vaccine. This sequence joins TRBV5-5 and TRBJ2-3; D unresolved. DNA for the CDR3: TGTGCCAGCAGCGAGAGTAGTATGGATACGCAGTATTTT. Protein sequence: CASSESSMDTQYF. Complete variable domain (other parts from reference TRBV5-5 and TRBJ2-3): DAGVTQSPTHLIKTRGQQVTLRCSPISGHKSVSWYQQVLGQGPQFIFQYYEKEERGRGNFPDRFSARQFPNYSSELNVNALLLGDSALYLCASSESSMDTQYFGPGTRLTVL.